This T cell receptor beta chain was documented in a study of T cells after yellow fever vaccination. Conversion of TCR transcripts into cDNA relied on 5'RACE template switching, which added a universal primer site and UMIs. Via MiXCR, TCRdb re-called the 5' RACE reads, giving one row per CDR3 protein. The data show about 350,000 distinct CDR3 sequences, roughly 4.3% seen once. Study-wide points: The study noted that FACS-sorted repertoires could contain abundant clonotypes contaminating from the bulk population. Only a small proportion of the clonotypes turned up in both the CD4 and the CD8 compartments, likely arising from convergent recombination. The study re-detected most primary-vaccination clones after the booster (nearly 97% CD4, 80% to 90% CD8).

V shed 6 bases and J shed 0 bases, with 12 bases lying between them. Germline V lookup: CDR1 KGHSH, CDR2 LQKENI. The CDR3 is made up of 15 amino acids. Remarks on this clonotype: The antigen is not known.

Sample: PBMCs, taken 5 days after the yellow fever booster vaccination. This clonotype originated in a man in his late teens or twenties who received the YFV17D yellow fever vaccine. This rearrangement joins TRBV18 to TRBJ1-5; D is unresolved. Here the CDR3 reads CASSREAYSNQPQHF. Written as DNA, the CDR3 is TGTGCCAGCTCCCGGGAAGCGTATAGCAATCAGCCCCAGCATTTT.